This T cell receptor (beta chain) was retrieved from a study of blood T cells in healthy people across ages. On the study more broadly: The capture of about one barcoded beta molecule per two T cells was achieved by template switching.

A word on this clonotype: No antigen is known for it.

General observations from the study: Samples with more naive T cells showed higher observed beta diversity.

The authors extracted at least 5 micrograms of total RNA per sample. The use of a sample-barcoded 5' primer and a J-beta primer mix characterized a second PCR of roughly 6 to 11 cycles. The template-switch adaptor was a 5' adaptor with 12 random nucleotides. It tagged each cDNA molecule. TCRdb reprocessed the 5' RACE reads via MiXCR and lists one record per CDR3 protein. The sample lists roughly 2 million distinct CDR3 sequences, 49% occurring once. In germline, CDR1 is SGHTA, CDR2 FQGNSA. This CDR3 is 14 amino acids long. The TCR comes from a woman aged 40 to 50 in good health. The sequencing sample was made of blood. The chain couples TRBV7-2 to TRBJ2-5; no firm D call. The J call could be wrong; TRBJ2-7 is a better fit for the DNA end. CDR3 nucleotide sequence: TGTGCCAGCAGCCCCAGTTTACACCGCTACGAGCAGTACTTC. Encoded protein: CASSPSLHRYEQYF.